The source of this T cell receptor (beta chain) is a study of PD-1 blockade in classical Hodgkin lymphoma. The method was immunoSEQ multiplex PCR; TCRdb's version includes in-frame clones alone and lacks a portion of them. This table holds about 41,000 clones, around 69% found once. Time point here: cycle 4 day 1 (C4D1), after 6 weeks of nivolumab. Every one of the patients relapsed after autologous stem cell transplantation (brentuximab vedotin exposure was variable). Study-wide results and caveats: CD4+ TCR diversity, unlike CD8+, rose significantly by C4D1.

This clone was picked up one time. Its antigen remains unknown. The receptor's source is a human donor with classical Hodgkin lymphoma. The material was peripheral blood mononuclear cells (PBMCs), obtained before the fourth cycle of nivolumab.

The CDR3 DNA reads as TGTGCCAGCAGCTTGGGGGGACTAGATACGCAGTATTTT. It yields the protein CASSLGGLDTQYF. The chain combines TRBV7-8 with TRBJ2-3, with D tentatively TRBD2 (6 bases). V lost 3 bases and J 5 bases, leaving 9 bases between the germline ends. The CDR3 covers 13 residues. The germline V gene has CDR1 SGHVS and CDR2 FQNEAQ.